These T cell receptor beta chains were read from a single sample in a study of CD8 T cells in ankylosing spondylitis. TCRdb called the 5' RACE reads again in MiXCR, with one record for every CDR3 protein. The table records hundreds of thousands of distinct CDR3 sequences, about 24% of them present only once. Sequencing was done on a sample of blood, either unsorted or a sorted T cell fraction (not recorded which). Receptor source: a male donor with ankylosing spondylitis. CDR3s include the opening cysteine and the closing phenylalanine or tryptophan. A D gene is named only where the DNA matches it firmly. Clone size, where shown, is once, few, many, or a class for clones that have expanded.

d_gene	v_gene	j_gene	abundance	CDR3aa	CDR3nt
NA	TRBV5-1	TRBJ2-1	few	CASRGSGDRFNEQFF	TGCGCCAGCAGGGGCTCCGGAGACAGGTTCAATGAGCAGTTCTTC
TRBD1	TRBV6-1	TRBJ1-6	NA	CASSGTGGYGSSYNSPLHF	TGTGCCAGCAGTGGGACAGGGGGCTACGGGAGCTCCTATAATTCACCCCTCCACTTT
NA	TRBV3-1	TRBJ2-2	few	CASSYPGEGSAGELFF	TGTGCCAGCTCCTATCCAGGGGAGGGATCGGCGGGGGAGCTGTTTTTT
NA	TRBV10-3	TRBJ2-1	NA	CAMQQDSYNEQFF	TGTGCCATGCAACAGGACTCCTACAATGAGCAGTTCTTC
TRBD2	TRBV7-2	TRBJ2-1	NA	CASSALAVTSGIGEQFF	TGTGCCAGCAGCGCCCTAGCCGTGACTAGCGGGATCGGTGAGCAGTTCTTC
TRBD1	TRBV7-9	TRBJ2-7	few	CASSPIRDRTHSYEQYF	TGTGCCAGCAGCCCAATCCGGGACAGGACCCACTCCTACGAGCAGTACTTC
NA	TRBV11-2	TRBJ2-2	NA	CASSPRTLSNTGELFF	TGTGCCAGCAGCCCCCGGACCCTTTCGAACACCGGGGAGCTGTTTTTT
TRBD2	TRBV11-2	TRBJ2-1	many	CASSLGAGGPYEQFF	TGTGCCAGCAGCTTAGGTGCGGGAGGGCCTTATGAGCAGTTCTTC
TRBD2	TRBV28	TRBJ2-3	NA	CASSSQGGAGEGDTQYF	TGTGCCAGCAGTTCCCAAGGGGGAGCGGGAGAGGGGGATACGCAGTATTTT
NA	TRBV5-1	TRBJ2-1	many	CASSLLAMSSYNEQFF	TGCGCCAGCAGCTTGCTAGCGATGAGCTCCTACAATGAGCAGTTCTTC
TRBD1	TRBV30	TRBJ2-3	NA	CACQTGGTQYF	TGTGCCTGCCAGACAGGGGGTACGCAGTATTTT
NA	TRBV5-1	TRBJ2-2	NA	CASSLLDPNTGELFF	TGCGCCAGCAGCCTGCTTGACCCAAACACCGGGGAGCTGTTTTTT
TRBD2	TRBV10-3	TRBJ2-3	few	CAISESGAGGIDTQYF	TGTGCCATCAGTGAGTCGGGAGCGGGAGGGATAGATACGCAGTATTTT
TRBD1	TRBV12-3/TRBV12-4	TRBJ1-6	NA	CASTKEGQRHNSPLHF	TGTGCCAGCACTAAAGAGGGACAGCGACATAATTCACCCCTCCACTTT
NA	TRBV10-3	TRBJ1-1	few	CAISEVPTNKSVSGEAFF	TGTGCCATCAGTGAAGTACCAACCAATAAGTCGGTTAGTGGGGAAGCTTTCTTT
NA	TRBV6-6	TRBJ2-5	NA	CASSLLGETQHF	TGTGCCAGCAGTTTATTAGGGGAGACCCAGCACTTC
NA	TRBV6-2/TRBV6-3	TRBJ1-1	many	CASSPRDRTEAFF	TGTGCCAGCAGCCCCCGGGACCGCACTGAAGCTTTCTTT
TRBD2	TRBV12-3/TRBV12-4	TRBJ2-1	few	CASSTGRYNEQFF	TGTGCCAGCAGTACCGGGAGGTACAATGAGCAGTTCTTC
TRBD1	TRBV5-1	TRBJ1-5	NA	CASSLGGSGQNNQPQHF	TGCGCCAGCAGCTTGGGTGGTTCGGGACAGAATAATCAGCCCCAGCATTTT
TRBD1	TRBV3-1	TRBJ2-1	NA	CASSLNPDRDNEQFF	TGTGCCAGCAGCTTAAACCCCGACAGGGACAATGAGCAGTTCTTC
TRBD1	TRBV2	TRBJ1-4	NA	CASSEGAGGLFF	TGTGCCAGCAGTGAAGGGGCAGGGGGACTTTTTTTT
TRBD1	TRBV5-1	TRBJ1-1	NA	CASTLGPDRWEAFF	TGCGCCAGCACGTTGGGACCGGACAGGTGGGAAGCTTTCTTT
TRBD1	TRBV20-1	TRBJ1-4	NA	CSARGWDRAEKLFF	TGCAGTGCTAGGGGGTGGGACAGGGCCGAAAAACTGTTTTTT
NA	TRBV7-9	TRBJ2-7	few	CASSTRQTYEQYF	TGTGCCAGCAGCACACGACAAACCTACGAGCAGTACTTC
NA	TRBV20-1	TRBJ1-2	few	CSAPERSPYRYTF	TGCAGTGCCCCGGAGAGATCACCCTATCGCTACACCTTC
NA	TRBV7-2	TRBJ1-2	NA	CASSLERGVRGYTF	TGTGCCAGCAGCTTAGAGAGGGGGGTCCGTGGCTACACCTTC
TRBD1	TRBV5-4	TRBJ2-1	few	CASSSGQGYEQFF	TGTGCCAGCAGCTCGGGACAGGGCTATGAGCAGTTCTTC